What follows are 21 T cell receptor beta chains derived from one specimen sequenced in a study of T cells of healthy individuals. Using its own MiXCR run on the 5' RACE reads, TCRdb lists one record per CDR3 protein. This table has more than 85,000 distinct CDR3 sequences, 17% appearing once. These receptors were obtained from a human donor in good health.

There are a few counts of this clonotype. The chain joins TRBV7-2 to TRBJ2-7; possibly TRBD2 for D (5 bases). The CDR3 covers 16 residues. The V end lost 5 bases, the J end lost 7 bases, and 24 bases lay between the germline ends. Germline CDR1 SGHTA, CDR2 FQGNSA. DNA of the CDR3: TGTGCCAGCAGCAGAGAACCATCACATCTTCCGGGGGAGCAGTACTTC. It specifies CASSREPSHLPGEQYF.

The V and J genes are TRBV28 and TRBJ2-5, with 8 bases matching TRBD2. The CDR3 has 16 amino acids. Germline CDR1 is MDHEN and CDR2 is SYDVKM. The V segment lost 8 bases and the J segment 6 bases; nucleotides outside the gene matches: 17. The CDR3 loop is CASVGEGLAGWKTQYF. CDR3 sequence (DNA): TGTGCCAGCGTCGGGGAAGGACTAGCCGGTTGGAAGACCCAGTACTTC.

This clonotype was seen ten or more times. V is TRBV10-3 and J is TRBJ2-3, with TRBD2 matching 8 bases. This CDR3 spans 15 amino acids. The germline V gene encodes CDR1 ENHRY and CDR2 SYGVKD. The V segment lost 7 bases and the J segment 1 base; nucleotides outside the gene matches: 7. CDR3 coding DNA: TGTGCCATCAATAGCGGGGAAAAGCGCACAGATACGCAGTATTTT. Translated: CAINSGEKRTDTQYF.

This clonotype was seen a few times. The CDR3 nucleotides read TGTGCCAGCAGCAGACTAGCGGTGCAAGAGACCCAGTACTTC. Residues: CASSRLAVQETQYF. The genes are TRBV5-6 and TRBJ2-5, with 9 bases fitting TRBD2. Germline CDR1 and CDR2: SGHDT and YYEEEE. The length of the CDR3 is 14 residues. V was clipped by 4 bases and J by 2 bases; unmatched bases: 3.

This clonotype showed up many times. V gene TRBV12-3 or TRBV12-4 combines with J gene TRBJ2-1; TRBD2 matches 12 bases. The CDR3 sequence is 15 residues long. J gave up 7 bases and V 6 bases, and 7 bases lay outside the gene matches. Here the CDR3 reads CASSFRTSGTNEQFF. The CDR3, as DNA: TGTGCCAGCAGCTTCAGGACTAGCGGGACGAATGAGCAGTTCTTC.

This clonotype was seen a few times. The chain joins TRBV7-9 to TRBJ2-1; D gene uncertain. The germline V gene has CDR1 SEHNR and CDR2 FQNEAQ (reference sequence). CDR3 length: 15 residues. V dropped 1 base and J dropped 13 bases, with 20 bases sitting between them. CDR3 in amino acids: CASSLGLQPAWEQFF. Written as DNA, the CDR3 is TGTGCCAGCAGCTTAGGGCTCCAACCAGCATGGGAACAGTTCTTC.

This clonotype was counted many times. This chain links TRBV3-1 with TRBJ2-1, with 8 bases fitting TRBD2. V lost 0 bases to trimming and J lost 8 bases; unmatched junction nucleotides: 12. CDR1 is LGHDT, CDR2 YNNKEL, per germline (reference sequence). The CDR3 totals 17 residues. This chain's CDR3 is CASSQDWGASGRHEQFF. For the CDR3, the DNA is TGTGCCAGCAGCCAAGATTGGGGGGCTAGCGGGCGGCATGAGCAGTTCTTC.

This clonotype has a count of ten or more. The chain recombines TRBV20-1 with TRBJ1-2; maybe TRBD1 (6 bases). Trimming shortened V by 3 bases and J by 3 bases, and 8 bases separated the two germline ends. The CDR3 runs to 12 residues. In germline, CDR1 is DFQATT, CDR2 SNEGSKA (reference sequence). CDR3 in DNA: TGCAGTGCTAGTCACAGGGACTATGGCTACACCTTC. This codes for CSASHRDYGYTF.

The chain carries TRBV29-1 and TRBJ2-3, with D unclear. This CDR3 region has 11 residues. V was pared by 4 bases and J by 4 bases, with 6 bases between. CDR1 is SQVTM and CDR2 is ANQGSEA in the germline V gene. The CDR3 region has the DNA TGCAGCGTTGCATCCCCAGATACGCAGTATTTT. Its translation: CSVASPDTQYF.

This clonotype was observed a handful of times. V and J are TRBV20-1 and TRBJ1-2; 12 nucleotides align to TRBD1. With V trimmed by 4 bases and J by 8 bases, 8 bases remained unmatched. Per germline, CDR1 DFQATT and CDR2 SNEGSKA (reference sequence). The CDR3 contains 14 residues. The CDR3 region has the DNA TGCAGTGCTACCCGCGGGGACAGGGGGCGAGGCTACACCTTC. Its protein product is CSATRGDRGRGYTF.

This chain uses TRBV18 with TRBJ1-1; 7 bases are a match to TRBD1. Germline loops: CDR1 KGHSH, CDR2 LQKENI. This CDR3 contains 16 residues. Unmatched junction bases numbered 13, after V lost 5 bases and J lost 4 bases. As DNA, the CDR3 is TGTGCCAGCTCATCACAGGGGTATAGAGGATCCACTGAAGCTTTCTTT. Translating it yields CASSSQGYRGSTEAFF.

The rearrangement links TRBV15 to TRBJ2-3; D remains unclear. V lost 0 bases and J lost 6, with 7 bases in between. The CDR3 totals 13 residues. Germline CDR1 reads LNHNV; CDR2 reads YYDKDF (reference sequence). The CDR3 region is CATSRDSRDTQYF. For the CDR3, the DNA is TGTGCCACCAGCAGAGATAGCAGGGATACGCAGTATTTT. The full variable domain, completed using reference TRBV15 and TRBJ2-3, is DAMVIQNPRYQVTQFGKPVTLSCSQTLNHNVMYWYQQKSSQAPKLLFHYYDKDFNNEADTPDNFQSRRPNTSFCFLDIRSPGLGDTAMYLCATSRDSRDTQYFGPGTRLTVL.

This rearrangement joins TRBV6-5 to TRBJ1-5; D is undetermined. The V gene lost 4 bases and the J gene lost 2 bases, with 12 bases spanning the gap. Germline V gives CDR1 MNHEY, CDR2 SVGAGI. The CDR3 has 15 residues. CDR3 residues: CASSSAWQGNQPQHF. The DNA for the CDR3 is TGTGCCAGCAGTTCAGCGTGGCAGGGCAATCAGCCCCAGCATTTT.

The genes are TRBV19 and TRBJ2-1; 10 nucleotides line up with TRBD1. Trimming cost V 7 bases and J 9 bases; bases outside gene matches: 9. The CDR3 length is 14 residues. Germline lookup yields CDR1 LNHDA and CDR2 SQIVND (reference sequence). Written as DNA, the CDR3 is TGTGCCAGTATCCCCGGACAGGGGGTGTTTGAGCAGTTCTTC. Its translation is CASIPGQGVFEQFF.

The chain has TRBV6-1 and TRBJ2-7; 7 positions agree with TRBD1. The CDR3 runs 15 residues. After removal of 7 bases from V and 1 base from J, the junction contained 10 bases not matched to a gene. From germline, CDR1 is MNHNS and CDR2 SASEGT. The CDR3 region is CASITYRDSSYEQYF. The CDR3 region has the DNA TGTGCCAGCATCACCTACCGGGACAGTTCCTACGAGCAGTACTTC.

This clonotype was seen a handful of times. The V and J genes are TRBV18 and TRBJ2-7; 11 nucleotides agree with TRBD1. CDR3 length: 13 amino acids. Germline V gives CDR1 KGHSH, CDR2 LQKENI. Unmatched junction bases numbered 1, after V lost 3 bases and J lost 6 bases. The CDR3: CASSPGQGGEQYF. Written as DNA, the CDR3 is TGTGCCAGCTCACCGGGACAGGGGGGCGAGCAGTACTTC.

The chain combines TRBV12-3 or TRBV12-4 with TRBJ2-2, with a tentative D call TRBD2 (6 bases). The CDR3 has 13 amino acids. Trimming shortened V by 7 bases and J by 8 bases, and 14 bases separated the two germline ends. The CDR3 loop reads CASTKEGKGELFF. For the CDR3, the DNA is TGTGCCAGCACAAAGGAGGGAAAGGGGGAGCTGTTTTTT.

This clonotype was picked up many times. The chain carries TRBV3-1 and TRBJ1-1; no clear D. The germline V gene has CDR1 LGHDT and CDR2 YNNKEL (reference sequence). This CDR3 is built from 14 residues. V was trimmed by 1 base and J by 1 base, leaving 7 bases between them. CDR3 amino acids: CASSQASGNTEAFF. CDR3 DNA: TGTGCCAGCAGCCAAGCATCGGGGAACACTGAAGCTTTCTTT.

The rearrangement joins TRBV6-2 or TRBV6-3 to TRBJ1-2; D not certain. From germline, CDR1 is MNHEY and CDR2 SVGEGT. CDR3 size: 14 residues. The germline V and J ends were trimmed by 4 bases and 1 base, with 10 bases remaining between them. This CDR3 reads CASSSGRINYGYTF. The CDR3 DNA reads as TGTGCCAGCAGTTCTGGACGGATTAACTATGGCTACACCTTC.

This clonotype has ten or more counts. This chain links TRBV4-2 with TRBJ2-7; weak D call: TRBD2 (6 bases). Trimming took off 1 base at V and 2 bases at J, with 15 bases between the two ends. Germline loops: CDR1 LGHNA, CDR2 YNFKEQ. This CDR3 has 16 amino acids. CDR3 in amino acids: CASSQALGTGAYEQYF. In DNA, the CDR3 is TGTGCCAGCAGCCAAGCATTGGGGACGGGAGCCTACGAGCAGTACTTC.

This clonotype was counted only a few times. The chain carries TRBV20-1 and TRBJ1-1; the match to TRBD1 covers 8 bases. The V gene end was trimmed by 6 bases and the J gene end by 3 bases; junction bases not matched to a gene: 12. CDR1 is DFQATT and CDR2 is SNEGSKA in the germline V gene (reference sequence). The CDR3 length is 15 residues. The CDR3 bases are TGCAGTGCGAGAAGGACAGGGTTGGTTTACACTGAAGCTTTCTTT. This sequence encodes CSARRTGLVYTEAFF.